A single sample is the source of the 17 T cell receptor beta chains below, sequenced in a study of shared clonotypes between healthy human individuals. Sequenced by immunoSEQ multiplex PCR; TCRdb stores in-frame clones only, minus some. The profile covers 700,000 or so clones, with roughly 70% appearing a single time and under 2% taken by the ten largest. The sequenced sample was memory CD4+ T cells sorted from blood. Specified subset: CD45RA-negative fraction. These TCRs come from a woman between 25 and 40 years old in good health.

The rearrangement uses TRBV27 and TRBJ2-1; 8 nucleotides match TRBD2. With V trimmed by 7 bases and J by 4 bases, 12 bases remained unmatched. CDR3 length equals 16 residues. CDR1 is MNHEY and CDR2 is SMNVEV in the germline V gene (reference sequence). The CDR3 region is CASTIRAGLVYNEQFF. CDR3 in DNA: TGTGCCAGCACTATTCGAGCGGGACTAGTATACAATGAGCAGTTCTTC.

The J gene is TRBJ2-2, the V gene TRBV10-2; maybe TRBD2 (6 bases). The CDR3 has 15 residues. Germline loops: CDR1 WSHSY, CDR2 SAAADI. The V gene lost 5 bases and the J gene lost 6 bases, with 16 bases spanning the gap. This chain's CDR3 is CASSPPGVLAGELFF. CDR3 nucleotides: TGCGCCAGCAGTCCCCCGGGAGTACTAGCCGGGGAGCTGTTTTTT.

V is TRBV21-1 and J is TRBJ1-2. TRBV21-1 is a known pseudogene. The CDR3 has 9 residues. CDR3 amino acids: CASKGGYTF. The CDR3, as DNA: TGTGCCAGCAAAGGTGGCTACACCTTC.

The CDR3: CASSRQPGAGNTIYF. The CDR3 coding sequence is TGTGCCAGCTCTAGACAGCCGGGCGCTGGAAACACCATATATTTT. The J gene is TRBJ1-3, the V gene TRBV18; a weak D match, TRBD1 (5 bases). This CDR3 is built from 15 residues. The germline CDR1 and CDR2 sequences are KGHSH and LQKENI. V shed 6 bases and J shed 2 bases, with 14 bases lying between them. Variable domain in full (rest from reference TRBV18 and TRBJ1-3): NAGVMQNPRHLVRRRGQEARLRCSPMKGHSHVYWYRQLPEEGLKFMVYLQKENIIDESGMPKERFSAEFPKEGPSILRIQQVVRGDSAAYFCASSRQPGAGNTIYFGEGSWLTVV.

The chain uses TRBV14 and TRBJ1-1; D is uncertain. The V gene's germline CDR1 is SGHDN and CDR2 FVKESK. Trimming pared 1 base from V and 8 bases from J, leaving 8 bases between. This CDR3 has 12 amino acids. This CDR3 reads CASSQVWTEAFF. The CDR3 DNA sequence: TGTGCCAGCAGCCAAGTTTGGACGGAAGCTTTCTTT.

DNA for the CDR3: TGCGCCAGCAGCCGAGACAGCTTAATTGGCGAAAAACTGTTTTTT. Protein product: CASSRDSLIGEKLFF. The gene calls are TRBV4-1 and TRBJ1-4; D is possibly TRBD1 (5 bases). Germline V gene data show CDR1 as MGHRA and CDR2 as YSYEKL. The CDR3 length is 15 residues. The germline V and J ends were trimmed by 4 bases and 8 bases, with 17 bases remaining between them.

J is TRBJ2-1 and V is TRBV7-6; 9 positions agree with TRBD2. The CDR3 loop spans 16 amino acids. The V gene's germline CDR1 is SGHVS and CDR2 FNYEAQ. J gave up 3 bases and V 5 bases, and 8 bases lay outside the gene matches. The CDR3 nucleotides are TGTGCCAGCAGCCGACAGACTAGCGGCCTCTACAATGAGCAGTTCTTC. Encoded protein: CASSRQTSGLYNEQFF.

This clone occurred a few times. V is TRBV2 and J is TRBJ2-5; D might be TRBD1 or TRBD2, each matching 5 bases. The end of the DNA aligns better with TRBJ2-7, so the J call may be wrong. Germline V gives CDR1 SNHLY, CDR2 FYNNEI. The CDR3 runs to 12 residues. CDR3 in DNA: TGTGCCAGCTCATGGGGGATCGACGAGCAGTACTTC. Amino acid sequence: CASSWGIDEQYF.

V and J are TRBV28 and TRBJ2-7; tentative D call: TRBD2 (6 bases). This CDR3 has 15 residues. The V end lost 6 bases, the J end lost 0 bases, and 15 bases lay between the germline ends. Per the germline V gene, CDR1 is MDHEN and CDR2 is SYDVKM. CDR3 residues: CASSQGLPSSYEQYF. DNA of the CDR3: TGTGCCAGCAGCCAGGGACTCCCGAGCTCCTACGAGCAGTACTTC.

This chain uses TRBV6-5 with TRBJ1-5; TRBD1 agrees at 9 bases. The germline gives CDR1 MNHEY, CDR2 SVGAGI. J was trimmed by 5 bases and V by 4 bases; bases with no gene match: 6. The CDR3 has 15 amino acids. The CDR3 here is CASSSGQGLYQPQHF. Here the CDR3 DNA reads TGTGCCAGCAGTTCGGGACAGGGATTGTATCAGCCCCAGCATTTT.

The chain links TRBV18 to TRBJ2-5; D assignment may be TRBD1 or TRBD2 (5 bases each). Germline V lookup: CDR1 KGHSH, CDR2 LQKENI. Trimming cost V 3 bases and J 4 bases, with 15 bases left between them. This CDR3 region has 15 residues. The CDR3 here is CASSPGPPRGETQYF. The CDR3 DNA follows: TGTGCCAGCTCACCGGGACCTCCGAGGGGAGAGACCCAGTACTTC.

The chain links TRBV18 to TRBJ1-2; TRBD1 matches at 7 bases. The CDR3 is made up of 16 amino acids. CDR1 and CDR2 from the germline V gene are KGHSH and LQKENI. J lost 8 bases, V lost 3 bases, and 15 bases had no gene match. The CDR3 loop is CASSPQGQDRSGGYTF. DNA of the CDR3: TGTGCCAGCTCACCCCAAGGACAGGACAGGTCTGGAGGCTACACCTTC.

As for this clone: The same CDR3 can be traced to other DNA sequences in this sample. CDR3 DNA sequence: TGTGCCAGCAGTTACTCGGGGGCTAATGAAAAACTGTTTTTT. Translation: CASSYSGANEKLFF. The gene calls are TRBV6-5 and TRBJ1-4, with a weak D call TRBD1 (5 bases). Germline lookup yields CDR1 MNHEY and CDR2 SVGAGI. Between the trimmed V and J ends, which lost 0 bases and 3 bases, there was a span of 5 bases. This CDR3 region has 14 residues.

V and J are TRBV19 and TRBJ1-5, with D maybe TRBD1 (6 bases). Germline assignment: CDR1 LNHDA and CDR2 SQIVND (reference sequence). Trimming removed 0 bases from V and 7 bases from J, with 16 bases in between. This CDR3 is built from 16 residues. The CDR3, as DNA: TGTGCCAGTAGTATAGATCCCACAGGGTCGTGGCAGCCCCAGCATTTT. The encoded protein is CASSIDPTGSWQPQHF.

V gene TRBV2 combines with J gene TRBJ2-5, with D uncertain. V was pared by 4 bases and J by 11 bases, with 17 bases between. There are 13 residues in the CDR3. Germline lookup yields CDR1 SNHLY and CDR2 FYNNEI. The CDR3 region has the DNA TGTGCCAGCAGTGTCGGTATGGAACTGGAGCAGTACTTC. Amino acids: CASSVGMELEQYF.

The CDR3 is CASSQASGSISREQYF. In nucleotides, the CDR3 is TGCGCCAGCAGCCAAGCGAGCGGGAGTATATCCCGCGAGCAGTACTTC. This chain uses TRBV4-1 with TRBJ2-7; TRBD2 matches at 8 bases. Germline lookup yields CDR1 MGHRA and CDR2 YSYEKL. The CDR3 covers 16 residues. V lost 1 base to trimming and J lost 6 bases; unmatched junction nucleotides: 11.

Written as DNA, the CDR3 is TGTGCCATCAGTGACGGGCTAGCGGGAGCAGATACGCAGTATTTT. Translation gives CAISDGLAGADTQYF. J is TRBJ2-3 and V is TRBV10-3; 10 bases align to TRBD2. The J segment lost 4 bases and the V segment lost 3 bases, leaving 4 bases of the junction unmatched. In germline, CDR1 is ENHRY, CDR2 SYGVKD. The CDR3 length is 15 residues.